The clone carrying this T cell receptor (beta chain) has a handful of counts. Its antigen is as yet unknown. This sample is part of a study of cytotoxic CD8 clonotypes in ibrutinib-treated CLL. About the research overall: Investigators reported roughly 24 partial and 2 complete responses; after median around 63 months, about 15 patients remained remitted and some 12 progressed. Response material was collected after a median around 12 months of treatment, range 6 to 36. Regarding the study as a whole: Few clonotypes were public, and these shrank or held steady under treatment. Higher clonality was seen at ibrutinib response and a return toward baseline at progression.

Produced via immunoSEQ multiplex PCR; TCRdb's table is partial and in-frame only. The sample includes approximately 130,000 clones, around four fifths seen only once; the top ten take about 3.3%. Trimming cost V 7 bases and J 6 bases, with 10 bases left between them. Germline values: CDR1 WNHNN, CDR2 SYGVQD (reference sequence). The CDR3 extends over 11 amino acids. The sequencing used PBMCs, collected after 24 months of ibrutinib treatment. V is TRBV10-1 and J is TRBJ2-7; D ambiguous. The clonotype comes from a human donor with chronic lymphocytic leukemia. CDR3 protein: CASISFVEQYF. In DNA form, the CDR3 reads TGCGCCAGCATCTCATTCGTCGAGCAGTACTTC.